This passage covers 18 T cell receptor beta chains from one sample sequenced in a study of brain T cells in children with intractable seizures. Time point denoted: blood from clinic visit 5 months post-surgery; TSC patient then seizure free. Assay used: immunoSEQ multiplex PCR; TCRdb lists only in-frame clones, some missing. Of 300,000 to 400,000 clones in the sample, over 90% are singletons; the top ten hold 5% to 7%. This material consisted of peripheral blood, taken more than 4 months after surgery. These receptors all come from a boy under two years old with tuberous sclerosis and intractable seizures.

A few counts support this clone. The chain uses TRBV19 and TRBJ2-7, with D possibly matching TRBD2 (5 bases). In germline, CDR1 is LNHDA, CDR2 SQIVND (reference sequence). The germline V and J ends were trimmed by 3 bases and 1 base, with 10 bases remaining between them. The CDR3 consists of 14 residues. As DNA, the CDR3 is TGTGCCAGTAGTATCGGTTCGGGGTCCTACGAGCAGTACTTC. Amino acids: CASSIGSGSYEQYF.

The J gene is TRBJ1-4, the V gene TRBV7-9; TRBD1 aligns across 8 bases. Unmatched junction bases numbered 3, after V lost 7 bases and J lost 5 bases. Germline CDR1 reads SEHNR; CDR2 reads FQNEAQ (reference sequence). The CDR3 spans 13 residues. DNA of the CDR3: TGTGCCAGCAATGGACAGGGAAATGAAAAACTGTTTTTT. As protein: CASNGQGNEKLFF.

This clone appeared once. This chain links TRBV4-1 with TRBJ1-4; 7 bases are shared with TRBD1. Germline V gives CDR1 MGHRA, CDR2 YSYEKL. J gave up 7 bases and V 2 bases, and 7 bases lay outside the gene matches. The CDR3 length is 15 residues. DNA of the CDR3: TGCGCCAGCAGCCAATCGCGGCAGGGGGGTGAAAAACTGTTTTTT. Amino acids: CASSQSRQGGEKLFF.

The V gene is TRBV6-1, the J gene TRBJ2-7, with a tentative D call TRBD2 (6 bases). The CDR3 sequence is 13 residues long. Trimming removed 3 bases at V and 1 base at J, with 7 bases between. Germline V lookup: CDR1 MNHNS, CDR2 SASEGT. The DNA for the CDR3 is TGTGCCAGCAGTGAGCTAGCGTCCTACGAGCAGTACTTC. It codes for CASSELASYEQYF.

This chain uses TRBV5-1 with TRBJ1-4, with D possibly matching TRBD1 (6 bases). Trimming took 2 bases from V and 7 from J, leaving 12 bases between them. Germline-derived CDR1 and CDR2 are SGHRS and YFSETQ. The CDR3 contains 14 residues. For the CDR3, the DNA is TGCGCCAGCAGCTTAGGAGGGGGAGGTGAAAAACTGTTTTTT. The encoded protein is CASSLGGGGEKLFF.

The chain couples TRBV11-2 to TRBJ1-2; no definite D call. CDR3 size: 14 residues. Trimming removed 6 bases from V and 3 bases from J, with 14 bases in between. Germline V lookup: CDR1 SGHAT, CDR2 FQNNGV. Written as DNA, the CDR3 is TGTGCCAGCAGACCGGGCCTCGGGGACTATGGCTACACCTTC. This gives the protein CASRPGLGDYGYTF.

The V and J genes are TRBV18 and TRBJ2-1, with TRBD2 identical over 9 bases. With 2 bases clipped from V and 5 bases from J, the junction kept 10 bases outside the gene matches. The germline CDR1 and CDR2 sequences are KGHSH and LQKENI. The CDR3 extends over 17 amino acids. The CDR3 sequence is CASSPRDLAGRDNEQFF. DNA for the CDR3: TGTGCCAGCTCACCAAGGGACCTAGCGGGGAGGGACAATGAGCAGTTCTTC.

In DNA form, the CDR3 reads TGCGCCAGCAGCGACCGGACAGGTTCGGGTTCACCCCTCCACTTT. Translation gives CASSDRTGSGSPLHF. This chain links TRBV4-1 with TRBJ1-6; 7 positions agree with TRBD1. Germline CDR1 and CDR2: MGHRA and YSYEKL. This CDR3 is 15 amino acids long. V shed 5 bases and J 9 bases; nucleotides not matched to a gene: 10.

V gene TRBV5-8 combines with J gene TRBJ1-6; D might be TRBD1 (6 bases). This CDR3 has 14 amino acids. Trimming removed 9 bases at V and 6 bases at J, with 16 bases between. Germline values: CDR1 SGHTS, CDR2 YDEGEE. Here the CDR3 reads CATRGGRFNSPLHF. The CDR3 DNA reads TGTGCCACCCGGGGGGGCAGGTTTAATTCACCCCTCCACTTT.

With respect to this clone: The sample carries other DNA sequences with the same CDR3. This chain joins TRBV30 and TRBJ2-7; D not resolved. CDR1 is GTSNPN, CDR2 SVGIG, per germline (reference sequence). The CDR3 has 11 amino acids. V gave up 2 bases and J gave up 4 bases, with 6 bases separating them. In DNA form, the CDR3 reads TGTGCCTGGAGTCCCGGTTACGAGCAGTACTTC. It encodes CAWSPGYEQYF.

The CDR3 spells CASSLNWNTGELFF. The CDR3 DNA sequence: TGTGCCAGCAGCTTGAACTGGAACACCGGGGAGCTGTTTTTT. The chain has TRBV5-8 and TRBJ2-2; D remains ambiguous. Trimming pared 1 base from V and 1 base from J, leaving 5 bases between. CDR3 length: 14 amino acids. CDR1 is SGHTS, CDR2 YDEGEE, per germline. The full variable domain, its missing parts supplied by reference TRBV5-8 and TRBJ2-2, is EAGVTQSPTHLIKTRGQQATLRCSPISGHTSVYWYQQALGLGLQFLLWYDEGEERNRGNFPPRFSGRQFPNYSSELNVNALELEDSALYLCASSLNWNTGELFFGEGSRLTVL.

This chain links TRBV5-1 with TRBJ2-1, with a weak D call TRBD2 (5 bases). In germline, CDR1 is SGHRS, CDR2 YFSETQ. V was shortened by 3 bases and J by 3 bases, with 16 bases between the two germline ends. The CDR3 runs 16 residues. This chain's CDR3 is CASSSGLLRLYNEQFF. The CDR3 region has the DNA TGCGCCAGCAGCTCTGGACTCCTAAGGCTCTACAATGAGCAGTTCTTC.

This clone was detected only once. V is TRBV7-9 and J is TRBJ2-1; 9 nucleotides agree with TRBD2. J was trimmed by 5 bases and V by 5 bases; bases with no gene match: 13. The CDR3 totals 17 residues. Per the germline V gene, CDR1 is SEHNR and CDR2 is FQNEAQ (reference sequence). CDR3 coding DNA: TGTGCCAGCAGCCGCAATCCTAGCGGGGCAGCCAACAATGAGCAGTTCTTC. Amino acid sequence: CASSRNPSGAANNEQFF.

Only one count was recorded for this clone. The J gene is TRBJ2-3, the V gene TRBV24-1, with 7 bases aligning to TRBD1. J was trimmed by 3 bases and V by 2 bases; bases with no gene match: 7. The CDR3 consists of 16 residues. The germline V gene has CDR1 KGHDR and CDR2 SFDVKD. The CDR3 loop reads CATSDSHRGETDTQYF. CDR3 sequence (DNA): TGTGCCACCAGTGATTCCCACAGGGGCGAGACAGATACGCAGTATTTT.

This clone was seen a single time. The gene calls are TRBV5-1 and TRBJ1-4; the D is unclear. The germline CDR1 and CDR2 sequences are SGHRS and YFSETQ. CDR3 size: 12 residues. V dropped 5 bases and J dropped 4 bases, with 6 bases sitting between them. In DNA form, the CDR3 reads TGCGCCAGCAGTCAGTATAATGAAAAACTGTTTTTT. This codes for CASSQYNEKLFF. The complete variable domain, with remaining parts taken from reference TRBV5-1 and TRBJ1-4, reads KAGVTQTPRYLIKTRGQQVTLSCSPISGHRSVSWYQQTPGQGLQFLFEYFSETQRNKGNFPGRFSGRQFSNSRSEMNVSTLELGDSALYLCASSQYNEKLFFGSGTQLSVL.

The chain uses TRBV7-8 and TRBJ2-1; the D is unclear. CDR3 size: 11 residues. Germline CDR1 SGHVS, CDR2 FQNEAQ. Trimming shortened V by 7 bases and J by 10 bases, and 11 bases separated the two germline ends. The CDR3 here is CASNIRGEQFF. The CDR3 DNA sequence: TGTGCCAGCAACATACGTGGGGAGCAGTTCTTC.

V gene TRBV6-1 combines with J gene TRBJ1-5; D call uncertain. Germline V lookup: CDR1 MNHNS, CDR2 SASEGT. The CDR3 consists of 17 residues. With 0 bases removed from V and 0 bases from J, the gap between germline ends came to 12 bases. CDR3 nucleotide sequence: TGTGCCAGCAGTGAAGCCGGCGGGTTCTATAGCAATCAGCCCCAGCATTTT. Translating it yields CASSEAGGFYSNQPQHF.

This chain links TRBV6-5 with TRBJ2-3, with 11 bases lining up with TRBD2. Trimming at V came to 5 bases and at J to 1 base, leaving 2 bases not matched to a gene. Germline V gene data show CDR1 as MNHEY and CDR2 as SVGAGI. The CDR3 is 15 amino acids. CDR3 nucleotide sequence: TGTGCCAGCAGTCTAGCGGGGGGCGGCACAGATACGCAGTATTTT. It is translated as CASSLAGGGTDTQYF.